The 30 T cell receptor beta chains below all came from one sample that was sequenced in a study of blood T cells in healthy people across ages (dated by TCRdb to about 2015). Libraries came from 5' RACE. The reads were generated on an Illumina HiSeq 2500. A second PCR of 7 to 11 cycles was run with a J-beta primer mix and a sample-barcoded 5' primer. TCRdb passed the public sequencing reads through fastp at Q25 and MiXCR, retaining productive beta sequences. Merged by CDR3 protein, the rows form single entries marked with the most common genes and DNA. The table for this sample lists some 710,000 distinct CDR3 sequences; about 46% of them were counted only once. Around 18% of the sample lies in the top ten. Sequencing was carried out using blood. All receptors come from a man aged 80 or over in good health.

The chain couples TRBV28 to TRBJ2-1; D is possibly TRBD2 (5 bases). In germline, CDR1 is MDHEN, CDR2 SYDVKM. The CDR3 has 15 residues. Trimming took off 6 bases at V and 2 bases at J, with 14 bases between the two ends. CDR3 in DNA: TGTGCCAGCAGATCCACGGGGTGGACCTACAATGAGCAGTTCTTC. Encoded protein: CASRSTGWTYNEQFF.

This chain uses TRBV7-2 with TRBJ2-3, with TRBD2 matching 12 bases. V was pared by 6 bases and J by 2 bases, with 15 bases of the junction left unmatched. Germline V gene data show CDR1 as SGHTA and CDR2 as FQGNSA. The CDR3 loop spans 19 amino acids. The CDR3 DNA is TGTGCCAGCAGTCGCTTGGGGCTAGCGGGAGGGCCACCCACAGATACGCAGTATTTT. Residues: CASSRLGLAGGPPTDTQYF.

The J gene is TRBJ2-1, the V gene TRBV10-3; D is undetermined. The germline V and J ends were trimmed by 11 bases and 9 bases, with 14 bases remaining between them. The length of the CDR3 is 11 residues. Germline assignment: CDR1 ENHRY and CDR2 SYGVKD. CDR3 amino acids: CAVSRDLEQFF. CDR3 DNA sequence: TGTGCCGTGTCACGAGACCTTGAGCAGTTCTTC.

Only a few counts were recorded for this clonotype. The chain is built from TRBV6-2 or TRBV6-3 and TRBJ1-2, with D maybe TRBD1 (5 bases). CDR1 is MNHEY, CDR2 SVGEGT, per germline. CDR3 length equals 16 residues. Trimming took 4 bases from V and 8 from J, leaving 23 bases between them. Here the CDR3 reads CASSSTKGVRASGYTF. In DNA, the CDR3 is TGTGCCAGCAGTTCGACGAAAGGGGTCAGGGCGTCCGGCTACACCTTC.

V usage is TRBV2 and J usage is TRBJ1-2; D is possibly TRBD1 (5 bases). Germline CDR1 and CDR2: SNHLY and FYNNEI. The CDR3 contains 12 residues. Trimming took off 4 bases at V and 11 bases at J, with 14 bases between the two ends. The CDR3 DNA reads as TGTGCCAGCAGTGTATCGGCAGGGAGTTACACCTTC. Translation gives CASSVSAGSYTF.

Comment on this clonotype: This may stem from a read error, because a much larger clone lies one nucleotide away. This chain uses TRBV20-1 with TRBJ2-4, with 11 bases fitting TRBD2. The DNA end is more similar to TRBJ2-7, so the J call may be wrong. Germline V gene sequence: CDR1 DFQATT, CDR2 SNEGSKA (reference sequence). CDR3 length: 16 residues. In DNA form, the CDR3 reads TGCAGTGCTGGCAGTCTAGCGGGAGGAAGCTCCTACGAGCAGTACTTC. Its protein is CSAGSLAGGSSYEQYF.

This clonotype has a handful of counts. V and J are TRBV5-5 and TRBJ2-3; D perhaps matches TRBD1 (5 bases). The V end lost 6 bases, the J end lost 5 bases, and 19 bases lay between the germline ends. The CDR3 is 15 amino acids. Germline V gene sequence: CDR1 SGHKS, CDR2 YYEKEE (reference sequence). The CDR3 is CASTTMSPRGDTQYF. CDR3 DNA sequence: TGTGCCAGCACTACAATGAGCCCAAGGGGAGATACGCAGTATTTT.

CDR3 nucleotides: TGCGCCAGCAGCTTGGCCGCATTGGAGACCTATGGCTACACCTTC. Translated, it gives CASSLAALETYGYTF. The gene calls are TRBV5-1 and TRBJ1-2; D unresolved. Trimming removed 0 bases from V and 4 bases from J, with 13 bases in between. The CDR3 contains 15 residues. Germline-derived CDR1 and CDR2 are SGHRS and YFSETQ.

This clonotype was picked up many times. The chain carries TRBV7-2 and TRBJ2-7; 7 nucleotides line up with TRBD1. CDR3 length: 13 residues. V was pared by 9 bases and J by 0 bases, with 5 bases of the junction left unmatched. Germline CDR1 SGHTA, CDR2 FQGNSA. The DNA for the CDR3 is TGTGCCAGTAACAGGGGTGCCTCCTACGAGCAGTACTTC. Translation: CASNRGASYEQYF.

This clonotype was recorded many times. The chain joins TRBV20-1 to TRBJ2-5, with 7 bases lining up with TRBD2. The V gene's germline CDR1 is DFQATT and CDR2 SNEGSKA (reference sequence). Losses at the gene ends were 3 bases for V and 0 bases for J; bases not matched to a gene: 4. The length of the CDR3 is 14 residues. As DNA, the CDR3 is TGCAGTGCTAGTTTCGGGGGGAACCAAGAGACCCAGTACTTC. Amino acid sequence: CSASFGGNQETQYF.

This chain connects TRBV6-5 to TRBJ2-1; tentative D call: TRBD1 (6 bases). The J call is uncertain, as TRBJ2-7 better fits the DNA end. CDR3 length: 14 amino acids. The V gene's germline CDR1 is MNHEY and CDR2 SVGAGI. CDR3 sequence: CASSYGTSYYEQYF. CDR3 in DNA: TGTGCCAGCAGTTACGGGACATCCTACTACGAGCAGTACTTC.

This clonotype was seen only a few times. The chain uses TRBV12-3 or TRBV12-4 and TRBJ2-7; D perhaps matches TRBD1 (5 bases). There are 13 residues in the CDR3. V was cut by 0 bases and J by 7 bases, with 10 bases left in between. The CDR3 region has the DNA TGTGCCAGCAGTTTAGCGCTGCCAGGGGAGCAGTACTTC. Its protein product is CASSLALPGEQYF.

This clonotype came up many times. This sequence joins TRBV4-2 and TRBJ1-2; D not resolved. The V gene lost 1 base and the J gene lost 0 bases, with 15 bases spanning the gap. CDR3 size: 17 residues. CDR1 and CDR2 from the germline V gene are LGHNA and YNFKEQ. CDR3 sequence reads: CASSQVGRTESNYGYTF. Written as DNA, the CDR3 is TGTGCCAGCAGCCAAGTCGGTCGTACGGAATCTAACTATGGCTACACCTTC.

The chain links TRBV27 to TRBJ2-5, with D possibly TRBD1 on 5 matching bases. The J call may be mistaken, given a closer DNA end match to TRBJ2-7. The length of the CDR3 is 13 residues. CDR1 and CDR2 from the germline V gene are MNHEY and SMNVEV (reference sequence). The CDR3 spells CASRSGIGYEQYF. The CDR3 DNA sequence: TGTGCCAGCAGGTCAGGGATTGGATACGAGCAGTACTTC.

The V call is TRBV29-1, the J call TRBJ1-1; D uncertain. With 4 bases removed from V and 8 bases from J, the gap between germline ends came to 17 bases. The length of the CDR3 is 13 residues. Per germline, CDR1 SQVTM and CDR2 ANQGSEA. The CDR3 coding sequence is TGCAGCGTTGTGGTTTCGAGGCAGCGAGAAGCTTTCTTT. Translating it yields CSVVVSRQREAFF.

Ten or more counts support this clonotype. This chain connects TRBV7-9 to TRBJ2-6; no clear D. The CDR3 consists of 14 residues. V lost 5 bases, J lost 0 bases, and 5 bases lay in between. Germline V lookup: CDR1 SEHNR, CDR2 FQNEAQ (reference sequence). The CDR3 here is CASSSYSGANVLTF. The CDR3 DNA is TGTGCCAGCAGCAGTTACTCTGGGGCCAACGTCCTGACTTTC. The full variable domain, in which reference TRBV7-9 and TRBJ2-6 provide the parts outside the CDR3, is DTGVSQNPRHKITKRGQNVTFRCDPISEHNRLYWYRQTLGQGPEFLTYFQNEAQLEKSRLLSDRFSAERPKGSFSTLEIQRTEQGDSAMYLCASSSYSGANVLTFGAGSRLTVL.

This chain uses TRBV3-1 with TRBJ2-1; 9 nucleotides agree with TRBD2. V gave up 0 bases and J gave up 3 bases; unmatched junction bases: 6. CDR3 length: 17 amino acids. The germline gives CDR1 LGHDT, CDR2 YNNKEL (reference sequence). CDR3 DNA sequence: TGTGCCAGCAGCCAAGATGTAGCGGGGGAGATCTACAATGAGCAGTTCTTC. Residues: CASSQDVAGEIYNEQFF.

The CDR3 DNA reads TGTGCCAGCAGTGAAGATGTAGGTATCATAGATACGCAGTATTTT. It yields the protein CASSEDVGIIDTQYF. V usage is TRBV2 and J usage is TRBJ2-3; D call uncertain. V was trimmed by 1 base and J by 5 bases, leaving 13 bases between them. Germline V CDR1 and CDR2: SNHLY, FYNNEI. The CDR3 is 15 amino acids.

This rearrangement joins TRBV7-9 to TRBJ2-5; a possible D gene is TRBD1 (6 bases). Trimming stripped 4 bases from V and 4 bases from J, with 7 bases between. This CDR3 is 12 amino acids long. Germline V CDR1 and CDR2: SEHNR, FQNEAQ (reference sequence). The CDR3 nucleotides read TGTGCCAGCAGCTGGGACATAGAGACCCAGTACTTC. Protein sequence: CASSWDIETQYF. Full variable domain (outside the CDR3, taken from reference TRBV7-9 and TRBJ2-5): DTGVSQNPRHKITKRGQNVTFRCDPISEHNRLYWYRQTLGQGPEFLTYFQNEAQLEKSRLLSDRFSAERPKGSFSTLEIQRTEQGDSAMYLCASSWDIETQYFGPGTRLLVL.

This clonotype was seen a single time. J is TRBJ2-5 and V is TRBV18; D unresolved. The length of the CDR3 is 16 residues. V dropped 0 bases and J dropped 3 bases, with 14 bases sitting between them. Germline V gene data show CDR1 as KGHSH and CDR2 as LQKENI. The CDR3 DNA is TGTGCCAGCTCACCACCAAGAGTGGGGTTTGAAGAGACCCAGTACTTC. Its protein is CASSPPRVGFEETQYF.

A few counts support this clonotype. The chain recombines TRBV10-3 with TRBJ2-5; 8 bases agree with TRBD1. The tail of the sequence fits TRBJ2-7 better, so the J call may be wrong. The CDR3 consists of 14 residues. Germline-derived CDR1 and CDR2 are ENHRY and SYGVKD. Here the CDR3 reads CAISETGGTSEQYF. DNA for the CDR3: TGTGCCATCAGTGAGACAGGGGGGACGAGCGAGCAGTACTTC.

This sequence joins TRBV4-3 and TRBJ2-3; D ambiguous. V was cut by 1 base and J by 0 bases, with 8 bases left in between. Germline V gives CDR1 LGHNA, CDR2 YSLEER. This CDR3 contains 15 residues. CDR3 coding DNA: TGCGCCAGCAGCCAAGCGGAACAAAGCACAGATACGCAGTATTTT. It codes for CASSQAEQSTDTQYF.

This clonotype was seen more than once but under ten times. The CDR3 here is CAISDLDTQYF. The CDR3 DNA is TGTGCCATCAGTGATCTGGATACGCAGTATTTT. This rearrangement joins TRBV10-3 to TRBJ2-3; D uncertain. V lost 3 bases to trimming and J lost 6 bases, with 4 bases between them. Germline V gene sequence: CDR1 ENHRY, CDR2 SYGVKD. The CDR3 is 11 amino acids.

The chain carries TRBV20-1 and TRBJ2-7, with D unclear. V was shortened by 0 bases and J by 7 bases, with 19 bases between the two germline ends. CDR1 is DFQATT and CDR2 is SNEGSKA in the germline V gene (reference sequence). The CDR3 extends over 15 amino acids. The CDR3, as DNA: TGCAGTGCTAGAGACTTTATGGCAATAGGGAATGAGCAGTACTTC. Translation: CSARDFMAIGNEQYF.

This clonotype was found a few times. J is TRBJ2-7 and V is TRBV6-2 or TRBV6-3; 12 nucleotides agree with TRBD2. V trimming: 6 bases; J trimming: 0 bases; junction bases outside the gene matches: 6. The germline V gene has CDR1 MNHEY and CDR2 SVGEGT. This CDR3 is 16 amino acids long. The CDR3 DNA follows: TGTGCCAGCAGCCCATGGACTAGCGGGAACTCCTACGAGCAGTACTTC. Translated: CASSPWTSGNSYEQYF.

The CDR3 DNA sequence: TGTGCCACCAGCAGAGAAACAGCTAACCCTGCGAGCTACGAGCAGTACTTC. This translates into CATSRETANPASYEQYF. This sequence joins TRBV15 and TRBJ2-4; no reliable D call. The J call may be wrong; the DNA end is better matched by TRBJ2-7. The CDR3 has 17 amino acids. Germline V lookup: CDR1 LNHNV, CDR2 YYDKDF (reference sequence).

The chain recombines TRBV4-2 with TRBJ1-5; D uncertain. The germline gives CDR1 LGHNA, CDR2 YNFKEQ. The V end was cut by 2 bases, the J end by 3 bases, with 11 bases between. This CDR3 spans 15 amino acids. The CDR3 coding sequence is TGTGCCAGCAGCCAAAATCTCAACTCCAATCAGCCCCAGCATTTT. Encoded protein: CASSQNLNSNQPQHF.

The V and J genes are TRBV5-1 and TRBJ2-1; a possible D gene is TRBD2 (6 bases). CDR3 size: 15 residues. Germline V gene lookup returns CDR1 SGHRS and CDR2 YFSETQ. Trimming removed 4 bases at V and 6 bases at J, with 17 bases between. The CDR3 DNA sequence: TGCGCCAGCAGCCGCCCCGGGCCTAGCGCCAATGAGCAGTTCTTC. Protein: CASSRPGPSANEQFF.

The V gene is TRBV5-6, the J gene TRBJ2-1; perhaps TRBD2 as D (7 bases). CDR1 is SGHDT, CDR2 YYEEEE, per germline. V lost 0 bases to trimming and J lost 9 bases, with 13 bases between them. CDR3 length equals 14 residues. CDR3 protein: CASSLVGGVGEQFF. The CDR3 bases are TGTGCCAGCAGCTTGGTAGGGGGGGTCGGTGAGCAGTTCTTC.

The genes are TRBV28 and TRBJ1-2; possibly TRBD1 for D (5 bases). This CDR3 contains 15 residues. Germline-derived CDR1 and CDR2 are MDHEN and SYDVKM. The V gene lost 1 base and the J gene lost 1 base, with 10 bases spanning the gap. In DNA form, the CDR3 reads TGTGCCAGCAGTTTATACAGGAACTTTAACTATGGCTACACCTTC. It specifies CASSLYRNFNYGYTF.